These 9 T cell receptor beta chains share one sample of origin, sequenced in a study of T cell responses to AZD1222 COVID-19 vaccine. TCRdb keeps only in-frame clones here, not all; method: immunoSEQ multiplex PCR. The sample contains some 97,000 clones, roughly 89% of which appear only once. The sample consisted of peripheral blood, taken on day 0 of AZD1222 vaccination. The source is an adult in good health.

About this clone: Sequence at one end of the junction differs from germline and may be a read error. V gene TRBV7-9 combines with J gene TRBJ1-1; D may be TRBD1 (6 bases). The CDR3 totals 13 residues. Per germline, CDR1 SEHNR and CDR2 FQNEAQ (reference sequence). In nucleotides, the CDR3 is TGTGCCAGCAGGTTAGGGACATCGCTTGAAGCTTTCTTT. Translating gives CASRLGTSLEAFF.

This chain links TRBV28 with TRBJ2-7; no clear D gene. The CDR3 is made up of 16 amino acids. The V end lost 2 bases, the J end lost 5 bases, and 19 bases lay between the germline ends. Germline V gene data show CDR1 as MDHEN and CDR2 as SYDVKM. In nucleotides, the CDR3 is TGTGCCAGCAGTTTAAGGACCCCGGGTAGGTCGAACGAGCAGTACTTC. This encodes CASSLRTPGRSNEQYF.

The genes are TRBV27 and TRBJ2-5; D might be TRBD2 (6 bases). CDR1 and CDR2 from the germline V gene are MNHEY and SMNVEV (reference sequence). The CDR3 has 14 residues. The germline V and J ends were trimmed by 5 bases and 4 bases, with 14 bases remaining between them. CDR3 amino acids: CASSPRDLRETQYF. CDR3 coding DNA: TGTGCCAGCAGTCCCCGGGACTTACGAGAGACCCAGTACTTC.

The gene calls are TRBV20-1 and TRBJ1-1; no definite D call. This CDR3 spans 10 amino acids. The V and J ends lost 7 bases and 3 bases respectively, with 6 bases between them. Per the germline V gene, CDR1 is DFQATT and CDR2 is SNEGSKA (reference sequence). The CDR3 here is CSVADTEAFF. CDR3 sequence (DNA): TGCAGTGTAGCTGACACTGAAGCTTTCTTT.

CDR3 bases: TGCAGCGTTGAAGGGCGGGCCTCAGATACGCAGTATTTT. It encodes CSVEGRASDTQYF. The V call is TRBV29-1, the J call TRBJ2-3, with D possibly being TRBD2 (5 bases). The ends were cut back, 1 base at V and 4 bases at J, with 9 bases in the middle. The CDR3 sequence is 13 residues long. Germline V CDR1 and CDR2: SQVTM, ANQGSEA.

The chain recombines TRBV9 with TRBJ2-1, with a possible D match to TRBD2 (5 bases). CDR1 is SGDLS and CDR2 is YYNGEE in the germline V gene. The CDR3 covers 14 residues. V lost 4 bases and J lost 5, with 13 bases in between. The DNA of the CDR3 is TGTGCCAGCAGCCCGGGGAATAATAACAATGAGCAGTTCTTC. Translated: CASSPGNNNNEQFF.

The rearrangement uses TRBV5-6 and TRBJ2-5; TRBD1 matches 9 bases. This CDR3 is built from 16 residues. V lost 4 bases to trimming and J lost 1 base; unmatched junction nucleotides: 8. The germline V gene has CDR1 SGHDT and CDR2 YYEEEE. DNA for the CDR3: TGTGCCAGCAGCCCGCCGGGACAGGGACCCCAAGAGACCCAGTACTTC. Translating gives CASSPPGQGPQETQYF.

This sequence joins TRBV5-4 and TRBJ2-3; a possible D gene is TRBD1 (5 bases). Germline values: CDR1 SGHNT, CDR2 YYREEE (reference sequence). CDR3 length: 16 residues. The V end lost 0 bases, the J end lost 3 bases, and 14 bases lay between the germline ends. This CDR3 is CASSLAGASRTDTQYF. CDR3 sequence (DNA): TGTGCCAGCAGCTTGGCTGGGGCGAGCAGAACAGATACGCAGTATTTT.

This clone was detected only a few times. V gene TRBV5-1 combines with J gene TRBJ2-5, with D possibly called TRBD1 or TRBD2 (5 bases each). CDR1 SGHRS and CDR2 YFSETQ come from the germline V gene. The V end was cut by 2 bases, the J end by 0 bases, with 8 bases between. The CDR3 has 14 residues. The CDR3 here is CASSFMGDQETQYF. DNA for the CDR3: TGCGCCAGCAGCTTCATGGGGGACCAAGAGACCCAGTACTTC.